One sample yielded the 25 T cell receptor beta chains listed below, sequenced in a study of blood T cell repertoires in COVID-19. TCRdb keeps only in-frame clones here, not all; method: immunoSEQ multiplex PCR. The data contain over 250,000 clones, approximately 85% of them seen just once; the ten biggest clones take up approximately 11%. The sequenced sample was peripheral blood. Receptor source: a woman in her seventies with acute or convalescent COVID-19.

The chain employs TRBV15 and TRBJ1-5; D perhaps matches TRBD1 (5 bases). From germline, CDR1 is LNHNV and CDR2 YYDKDF (reference sequence). V was shortened by 5 bases and J by 9 bases, with 14 bases between the two germline ends. This CDR3 contains 13 residues. CDR3 residues: CATSGGTASPQHF. In nucleotides, the CDR3 is TGTGCCACCAGCGGGGGGACCGCGTCGCCCCAGCATTTT.

The chain employs TRBV18 and TRBJ1-2; 7 bases fit TRBD1. Trimming at V came to 3 bases and at J to 14 bases, leaving 12 bases not matched to a gene. CDR1 and CDR2 (germline): KGHSH, LQKENI. CDR3 size: 13 residues. CDR3 loop: CASSPSGQAAGTF. The CDR3 DNA sequence: TGTGCCAGCTCACCTTCCGGACAGGCCGCGGGTACCTTC.

The V and J genes are TRBV7-9 and TRBJ1-1, with a possible D match to TRBD1 (5 bases). V gave up 5 bases and J gave up 4 bases, with 14 bases separating them. This CDR3 is built from 14 residues. Germline lookup yields CDR1 SEHNR and CDR2 FQNEAQ (reference sequence). The CDR3 nucleotides are TGTGCCAGCAGCCCCTCCCTCGGGGGCACTGAAGCTTTCTTT. It translates to CASSPSLGGTEAFF.

The chain recombines TRBV3-1 (or the pseudogene TRBV3-2) with TRBJ1-3; 7 bases map to TRBD1. Per the germline V gene, CDR1 is LGHDT and CDR2 is YNNKEL (reference sequence). The CDR3 loop spans 15 amino acids. Trimming cost V 1 base and J 7 bases; bases outside gene matches: 7. The CDR3 spells CASSQGQGGGNTIYF. CDR3 DNA: TGTGCCAGCAGCCAAGGACAGGGTGGGGGGAACACCATATATTTT.

This chain connects TRBV5-4 to TRBJ1-5; no clear D gene. CDR3 length: 14 amino acids. The germline V gene encodes CDR1 SGHNT and CDR2 YYREEE (reference sequence). Trimming left V 3 bases short and J 1 base short, with 8 bases between. The CDR3 region is CASSSPGSNQPQHF. The CDR3, as DNA: TGTGCCAGCAGCTCCCCCGGGAGCAATCAGCCCCAGCATTTT.

The chain combines TRBV12-5 with TRBJ1-4; 10 bases are a match to TRBD1. Losses at the gene ends were 1 base for V and 1 base for J; bases not matched to a gene: 0. Germline CDR1 and CDR2: LGHNT and FRNRAP. CDR3 length equals 16 residues. CDR3 sequence reads: CASGLGDRGTNEKLFF. CDR3 sequence (DNA): TGTGCTAGTGGTTTGGGGGACAGGGGAACTAATGAAAAACTGTTTTTT. The full variable domain, its missing parts supplied by reference TRBV12-5 and TRBJ1-4, is DARVTQTPRHKVTEMGQEVTMRCQPILGHNTVFWYRQTMMQGLELLAYFRNRAPLDDSGMPKDRFSAEMPDATLATLKIQPSEPRDSAVYFCASGLGDRGTNEKLFFGSGTQLSVL.

Only a few counts were recorded for this clone. This chain links TRBV3-1 (or the pseudogene TRBV3-2) with TRBJ1-6, with D perhaps matching TRBD1 (5 bases). V dropped 8 bases and J dropped 14 bases, with 16 bases sitting between them. Germline V CDR1 and CDR2: LGHDT, YNNKEL (reference sequence). The CDR3 runs to 12 residues. The CDR3 sequence is CASQGLAGTLHF. Here the CDR3 DNA reads TGTGCCAGCCAGGGACTGGCAGGGACCCTCCACTTT.

The chain carries TRBV7-2 and TRBJ1-2; 8 bases map to TRBD1. The CDR3 runs to 15 residues. V lost 3 bases, J lost 4 bases, and 7 bases stayed unmatched. The germline CDR1 and CDR2 sequences are SGHTA and FQGNSA. As DNA, the CDR3 is TGTGCCAGCAGCTTGGACTTAGGGACAGGCTATGGCTACACCTTC. Its translation: CASSLDLGTGYGYTF.

This chain joins TRBV5-1 and TRBJ2-7; TRBD1 aligns across 7 bases. The CDR3 is 14 amino acids. In germline, CDR1 is SGHRS, CDR2 YFSETQ. Unmatched junction bases numbered 11, after V lost 4 bases and J lost 7 bases. CDR3 DNA: TGCGCCAGCAGCCCCGACAGGGTAGGGGGAGAGCAGTACTTC. It is translated as CASSPDRVGGEQYF.

J is TRBJ2-1 and V is TRBV7-2, with TRBD1 as a possible D gene (5 bases). V was pared by 6 bases and J by 9 bases, with 12 bases between. Germline V CDR1 and CDR2: SGHTA, FQGNSA. The CDR3 is 12 residues long. CDR3 sequence: CASRPPRGEQFF. The CDR3 DNA is TGTGCCAGCAGACCCCCTAGGGGTGAGCAGTTCTTC.

The V gene is TRBV15, the J gene TRBJ1-2; D might be TRBD1 (6 bases). V lost 8 bases, J lost 2 bases, and 12 bases lay in between. The germline gives CDR1 LNHNV, CDR2 YYDKDF (reference sequence). The CDR3 contains 13 residues. Here the CDR3 reads CATSQGINYGYTF. CDR3 DNA: TGTGCCACCTCACAGGGAATCAACTATGGCTACACCTTC.

V gene TRBV10-3 combines with J gene TRBJ1-4; D unclear. Germline CDR1 and CDR2: ENHRY and SYGVKD. Deletions cut 6 bases from V and 0 bases from J, with 5 bases between. CDR3 length equals 13 residues. CDR3 amino acids: CAIRAATNEKLFF. In DNA, the CDR3 is TGTGCCATCAGGGCAGCAACTAATGAAAAACTGTTTTTT.

V gene TRBV14 combines with J gene TRBJ2-2; no definite D call. Deletions cut 2 bases from V and 0 bases from J, with 13 bases between. This CDR3 has 17 residues. CDR1 is SGHDN and CDR2 is FVKESK in the germline V gene. The CDR3 loop reads CASSQQLSSANTGELFF. CDR3 DNA: TGTGCCAGCAGCCAACAGTTAAGTTCAGCGAACACCGGGGAGCTGTTTTTT.

The chain carries TRBV7-2 and TRBJ2-5, with D uncertain. Trimming took off 1 base at V and 2 bases at J, with 8 bases between the two ends. Per germline, CDR1 SGHTA and CDR2 FQGNSA. The CDR3 spans 14 residues. The CDR3 spells CASSLDYPQETQYF. The CDR3 bases are TGTGCCAGCAGCTTAGACTACCCGCAAGAGACCCAGTACTTC.

The chain carries TRBV7-9 and TRBJ1-1; 7 bases agree with TRBD1. V lost 1 base and J lost 0; bases outside the gene matches: 14. CDR1 and CDR2 (germline): SEHNR, FQNEAQ (reference sequence). The CDR3 is 19 amino acids. The CDR3 bases are TGTGCCAGCAGCTTAGTTCCCTACAGGGGAATGGGTTTGAACACTGAAGCTTTCTTT. Its translation: CASSLVPYRGMGLNTEAFF.

This chain connects TRBV6-5 to TRBJ2-2; D is unclear. This CDR3 contains 12 residues. V was shortened by 5 bases and J by 6 bases, with 7 bases between the two germline ends. Germline assignment: CDR1 MNHEY and CDR2 SVGAGI. CDR3: CASSRPAGELFF. DNA of the CDR3: TGTGCCAGCAGTCGTCCGGCCGGGGAGCTGTTTTTT.

The chain uses TRBV3-1 (or the pseudogene TRBV3-2) and TRBJ1-5; TRBD1 aligns across 7 bases. CDR1 is LGHDT and CDR2 is YNNKEL in the germline V gene (reference sequence). There are 15 residues in the CDR3. Trimming removed 4 bases from V and 4 bases from J; junction bases left unmatched: 7. The CDR3 nucleotides read TGTGCCAGCAGCCCTAACAGGGGACAAAATCAGCCCCAGCATTTT. It codes for CASSPNRGQNQPQHF.

The chain couples TRBV18 to TRBJ1-2; TRBD1 aligns across 7 bases. Germline lookup yields CDR1 KGHSH and CDR2 LQKENI. This CDR3 has 16 residues. V lost 5 bases and J lost 13; bases outside the gene matches: 22. The CDR3 region is CASSSASAGTAVEVTF. The CDR3 DNA is TGTGCCAGCTCATCCGCATCAGCCGGGACAGCCGTCGAAGTCACCTTC.

The V gene is TRBV15, the J gene TRBJ1-6; TRBD1 might be the D (5 bases). V lost 8 bases, J lost 8 bases, and 13 bases lay in between. The CDR3 contains 13 residues. In germline, CDR1 is LNHNV, CDR2 YYDKDF (reference sequence). The CDR3 DNA is TGTGCCACCGGAAAAGGGGCGCATTCACCCCTCCACTTT. This codes for CATGKGAHSPLHF.

The V call is TRBV6-2 or TRBV6-3, the J call TRBJ2-5; possibly TRBD2 for D (5 bases). V was cut by 5 bases and J by 4 bases, with 17 bases left in between. The CDR3 totals 15 residues. The germline gives CDR1 MNHEY, CDR2 SVGEGT. This CDR3 reads CASSTTRNGPETQYF. The CDR3 region has the DNA TGTGCCAGCAGTACCACTAGGAATGGGCCAGAGACCCAGTACTTC.

The gene calls are TRBV18 and TRBJ2-7; a weak D match, TRBD2 (5 bases). CDR3 length: 14 amino acids. Trimming stripped 8 bases from V and 3 bases from J, with 17 bases between. The germline CDR1 and CDR2 sequences are KGHSH and LQKENI. CDR3 loop: CASSRGNIFYEQYF. The DNA for the CDR3 is TGTGCCAGCAGCCGAGGGAATATTTTCTACGAGCAGTACTTC.

The CDR3 sequence is CASSYNRVAEAFF. In DNA form, the CDR3 reads TGTGCCAGCAGTTACAACAGGGTCGCTGAAGCTTTCTTT. This chain uses TRBV6-5 with TRBJ1-1; D might be TRBD1 (6 bases). From germline, CDR1 is MNHEY and CDR2 SVGAGI. The length of the CDR3 is 13 residues. V was clipped by 2 bases and J by 6 bases, with 10 bases between them.

V usage is TRBV29-1 and J usage is TRBJ1-2; TRBD1 agrees at 8 bases. The germline CDR1 and CDR2 sequences are SQVTM and ANQGSEA. V shed 6 bases and J 0 bases; nucleotides not matched to a gene: 3. The CDR3 is made up of 13 amino acids. The DNA of the CDR3 is TGCAGCGTCGGGACAGGCACTAACTATGGCTACACCTTC. Protein sequence: CSVGTGTNYGYTF.

The chain uses TRBV29-1 and TRBJ2-1; 7 bases agree with TRBD1. Germline V CDR1 and CDR2: SQVTM, ANQGSEA. This CDR3 comprises 11 residues. The trim removed 7 bases at V and 6 bases at J, leaving 3 bases unmatched. The CDR3 protein is CSAGQVNEQFF. Written as DNA, the CDR3 is TGCAGCGCTGGACAGGTCAATGAGCAGTTCTTC.

The V gene is TRBV3-1 (or the pseudogene TRBV3-2), the J gene TRBJ1-2; D is possibly TRBD1 (5 bases). This CDR3 comprises 13 residues. CDR1 and CDR2 (germline): LGHDT, YNNKEL (reference sequence). The V end was cut by 0 bases, the J end by 8 bases, with 10 bases between. For the CDR3, the DNA is TGTGCCAGCAGCCAAGAAGGGGTTAGGGGCTACACCTTC. Translating gives CASSQEGVRGYTF.